The clone carrying this TCR beta chain appeared a few times. The antigen remains undetermined. These data are taken from a study of T cells in localized non-small cell lung cancer. The CDR3 spans 15 residues. CDR1 and CDR2 (germline): ENHRY, SYGVKD. Trimming pared 3 bases from V and 2 bases from J, leaving 13 bases between. General study points: Among the tissues sampled, uninvolved adjacent lung had the highest T cell clonality, above tumor. Appearing in adjacent lung were a median 57 of the top 100 tumor clones. Multi-region tumor sequencing was not done, so intratumor heterogeneity could not be excluded.

Libraries were prepared by immunoSEQ multiplex PCR; TCRdb keeps only in-frame clonotypes and omits some of them. The sample shows about 6,000 clones, around 38% of them seen only once. The clonotype was recovered from a woman aged 35 to 70 with stage II squamous cell lung carcinoma. The chain combines TRBV10-3 with TRBJ1-2; a weak D match, TRBD1 (5 bases). The material sequenced was lung tumor tissue, taken before any cancer treatment. The CDR3 DNA is TGTGCCATCAGTGACCCCCGCGGGGGGAACTATGGCTACACCTTC. Its protein is CAISDPRGGNYGYTF.